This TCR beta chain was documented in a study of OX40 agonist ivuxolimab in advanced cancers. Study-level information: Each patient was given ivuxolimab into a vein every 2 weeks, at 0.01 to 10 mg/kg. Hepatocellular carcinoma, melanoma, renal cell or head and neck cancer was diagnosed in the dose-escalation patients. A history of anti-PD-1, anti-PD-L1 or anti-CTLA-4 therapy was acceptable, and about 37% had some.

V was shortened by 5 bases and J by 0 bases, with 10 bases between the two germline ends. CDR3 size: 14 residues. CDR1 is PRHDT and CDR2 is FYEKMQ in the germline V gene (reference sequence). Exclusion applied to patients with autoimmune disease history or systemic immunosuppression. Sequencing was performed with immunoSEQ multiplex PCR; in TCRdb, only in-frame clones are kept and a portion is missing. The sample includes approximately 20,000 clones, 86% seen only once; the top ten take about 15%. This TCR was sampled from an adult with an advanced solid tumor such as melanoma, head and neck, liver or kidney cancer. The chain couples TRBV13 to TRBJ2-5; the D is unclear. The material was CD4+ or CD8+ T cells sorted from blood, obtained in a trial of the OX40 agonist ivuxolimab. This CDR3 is CASSAASYQETQYF. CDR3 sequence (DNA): TGTGCCAGCAGCGCGGCAAGTTACCAAGAGACCCAGTACTTC.